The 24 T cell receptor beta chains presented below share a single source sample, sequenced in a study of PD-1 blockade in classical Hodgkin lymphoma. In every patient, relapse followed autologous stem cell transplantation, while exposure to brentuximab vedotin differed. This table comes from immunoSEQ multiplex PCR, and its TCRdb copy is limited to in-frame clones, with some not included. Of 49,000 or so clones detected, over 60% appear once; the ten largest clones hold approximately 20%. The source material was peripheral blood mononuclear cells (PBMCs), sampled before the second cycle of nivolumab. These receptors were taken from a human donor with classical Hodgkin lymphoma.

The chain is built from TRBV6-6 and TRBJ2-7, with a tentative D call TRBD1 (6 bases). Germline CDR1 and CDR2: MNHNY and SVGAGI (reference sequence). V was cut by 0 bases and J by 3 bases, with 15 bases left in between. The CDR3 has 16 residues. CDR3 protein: CASSYSRDKGIYEQYF. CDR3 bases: TGTGCCAGCAGTTACTCGAGGGACAAAGGGATCTACGAGCAGTACTTC.

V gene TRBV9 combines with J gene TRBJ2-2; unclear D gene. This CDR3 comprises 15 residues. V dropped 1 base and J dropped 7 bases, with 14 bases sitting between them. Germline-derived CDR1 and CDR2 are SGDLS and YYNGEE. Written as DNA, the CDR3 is TGTGCCAGCAGCGTACAGGCCTTGAGTGTCGGGGAGCTGTTTTTT. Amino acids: CASSVQALSVGELFF.

CDR3 sequence (DNA): TGCGCCAGCAGCCCGCTCCTAGCGGGAGAGGACCTGACTTTC. It is translated as CASSPLLAGEDLTF. This chain connects TRBV5-1 to TRBJ2-6; 10 bases align to TRBD2. CDR1 SGHRS and CDR2 YFSETQ come from the germline V gene. CDR3 length: 14 amino acids. The V gene end was trimmed by 4 bases and the J gene end by 15 bases; junction bases not matched to a gene: 10.

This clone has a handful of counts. For the CDR3, the DNA is TGTGCCAGCTCACTCGGGACAGGGCTTGGTTATGGCTACACCTTC. Protein product: CASSLGTGLGYGYTF. The chain has TRBV18 and TRBJ1-2; 9 bases are a match to TRBD1. Germline V lookup: CDR1 KGHSH, CDR2 LQKENI. Trimming at V came to 4 bases and at J to 5 bases, leaving 8 bases not matched to a gene. The CDR3 runs 15 residues. Full variable domain (rest looked up from reference TRBV18 and TRBJ1-2): NAGVMQNPRHLVRRRGQEARLRCSPMKGHSHVYWYRQLPEEGLKFMVYLQKENIIDESGMPKERFSAEFPKEGPSILRIQQVVRGDSAAYFCASSLGTGLGYGYTFGSGTRLTVV.

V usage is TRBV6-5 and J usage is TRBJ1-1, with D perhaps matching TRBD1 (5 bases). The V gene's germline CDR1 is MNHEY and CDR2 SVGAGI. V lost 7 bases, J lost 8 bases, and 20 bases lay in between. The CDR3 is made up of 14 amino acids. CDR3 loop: CASTSSGGILEAFF. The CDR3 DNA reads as TGTGCCAGCACCTCGTCTGGGGGGATACTAGAAGCTTTCTTT.

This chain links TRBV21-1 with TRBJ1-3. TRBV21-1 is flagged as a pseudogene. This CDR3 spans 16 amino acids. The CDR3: CASSKRPGSSGNTIYF. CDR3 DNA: TGTGCCAGCAGCAAAAGACCGGGGAGCTCTGGAAACACCATATATTTT.

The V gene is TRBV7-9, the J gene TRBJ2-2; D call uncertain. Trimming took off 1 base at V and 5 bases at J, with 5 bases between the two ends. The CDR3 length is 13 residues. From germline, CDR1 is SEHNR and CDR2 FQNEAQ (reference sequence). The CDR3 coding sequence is TGTGCCAGCAGCTTAGAAATGACCGGGGAGCTGTTTTTT. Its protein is CASSLEMTGELFF. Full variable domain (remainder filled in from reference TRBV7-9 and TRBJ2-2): DTGVSQNPRHKITKRGQNVTFRCDPISEHNRLYWYRQTLGQGPEFLTYFQNEAQLEKSRLLSDRFSAERPKGSFSTLEIQRTEQGDSAMYLCASSLEMTGELFFGEGSRLTVL.

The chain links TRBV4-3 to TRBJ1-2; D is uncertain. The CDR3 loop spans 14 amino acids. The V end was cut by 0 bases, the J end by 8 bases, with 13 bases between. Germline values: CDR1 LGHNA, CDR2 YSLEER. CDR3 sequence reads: CASSQDPEPRGYTF. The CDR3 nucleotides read TGCGCCAGCAGCCAAGATCCCGAGCCGCGGGGCTACACCTTC.

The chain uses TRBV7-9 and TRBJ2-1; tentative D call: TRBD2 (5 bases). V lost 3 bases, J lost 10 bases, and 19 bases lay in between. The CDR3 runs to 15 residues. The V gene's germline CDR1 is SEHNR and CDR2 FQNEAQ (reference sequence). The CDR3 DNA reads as TGTGCCAGCAGCTTTAGCGTAGAAAGCCCCCTCGAGCAGTTCTTC. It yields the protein CASSFSVESPLEQFF. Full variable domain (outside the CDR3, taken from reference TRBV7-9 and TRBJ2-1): DTGVSQNPRHKITKRGQNVTFRCDPISEHNRLYWYRQTLGQGPEFLTYFQNEAQLEKSRLLSDRFSAERPKGSFSTLEIQRTEQGDSAMYLCASSFSVESPLEQFFGPGTRLTVL.

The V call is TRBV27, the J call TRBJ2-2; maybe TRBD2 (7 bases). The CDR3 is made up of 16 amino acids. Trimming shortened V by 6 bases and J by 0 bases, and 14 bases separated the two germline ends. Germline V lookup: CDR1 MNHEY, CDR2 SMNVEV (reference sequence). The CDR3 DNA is TGTGCCAGCAGAAAGGGGGGGGCGACGAACACCGGGGAGCTGTTTTTT. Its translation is CASRKGGATNTGELFF.

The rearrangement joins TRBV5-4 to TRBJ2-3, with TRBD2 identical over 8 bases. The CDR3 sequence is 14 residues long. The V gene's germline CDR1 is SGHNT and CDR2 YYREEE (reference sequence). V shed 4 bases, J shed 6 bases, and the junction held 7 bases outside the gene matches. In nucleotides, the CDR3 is TGTGCCAGCAGCCTCGGACTAGCATCTGATACGCAGTATTTT. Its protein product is CASSLGLASDTQYF. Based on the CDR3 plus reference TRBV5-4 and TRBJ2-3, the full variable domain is ETGVTQSPTHLIKTRGQQVTLRCSSQSGHNTVSWYQQALGQGPQFIFQYYREEENGRGNFPPRFSGLQFPNYSSELNVNALELDDSALYLCASSLGLASDTQYFGPGTRLTVL.

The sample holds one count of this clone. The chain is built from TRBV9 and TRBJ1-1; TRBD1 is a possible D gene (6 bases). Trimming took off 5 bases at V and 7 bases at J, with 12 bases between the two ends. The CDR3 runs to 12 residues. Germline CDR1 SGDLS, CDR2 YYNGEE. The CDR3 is CASRGGENEAFF. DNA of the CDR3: TGTGCCAGCAGAGGGGGGGAAAATGAAGCTTTCTTT.

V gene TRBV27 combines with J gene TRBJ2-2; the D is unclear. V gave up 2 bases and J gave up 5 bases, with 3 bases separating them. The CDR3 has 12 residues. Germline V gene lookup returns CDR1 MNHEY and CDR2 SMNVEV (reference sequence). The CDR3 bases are TGTGCCAGCAGTTTAAGGACCGGGGAGCTGTTTTTT. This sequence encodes CASSLRTGELFF.

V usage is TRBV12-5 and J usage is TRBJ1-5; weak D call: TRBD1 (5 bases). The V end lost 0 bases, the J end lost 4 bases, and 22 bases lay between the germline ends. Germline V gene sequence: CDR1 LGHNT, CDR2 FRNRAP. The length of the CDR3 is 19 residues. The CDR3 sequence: CASGLVLSTPRQRNQPQHF. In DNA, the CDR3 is TGTGCTAGTGGTTTGGTTTTATCCACCCCCAGACAGAGAAATCAGCCCCAGCATTTT.

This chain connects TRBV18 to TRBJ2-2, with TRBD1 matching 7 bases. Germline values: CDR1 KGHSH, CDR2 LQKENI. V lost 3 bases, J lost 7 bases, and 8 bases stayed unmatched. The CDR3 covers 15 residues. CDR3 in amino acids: CASSPRQGSDGELFF. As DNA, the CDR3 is TGTGCCAGCTCACCCCGACAGGGTTCCGACGGGGAGCTGTTTTTT. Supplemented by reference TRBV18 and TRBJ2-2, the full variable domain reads NAGVMQNPRHLVRRRGQEARLRCSPMKGHSHVYWYRQLPEEGLKFMVYLQKENIIDESGMPKERFSAEFPKEGPSILRIQQVVRGDSAAYFCASSPRQGSDGELFFGEGSRLTVL.

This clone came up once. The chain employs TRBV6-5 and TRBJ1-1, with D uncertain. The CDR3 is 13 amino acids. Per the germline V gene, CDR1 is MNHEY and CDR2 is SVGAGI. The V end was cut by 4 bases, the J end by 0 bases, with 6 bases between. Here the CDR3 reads CASSSTVNTEAFF. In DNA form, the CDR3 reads TGTGCCAGCAGTTCGACGGTGAACACTGAAGCTTTCTTT.

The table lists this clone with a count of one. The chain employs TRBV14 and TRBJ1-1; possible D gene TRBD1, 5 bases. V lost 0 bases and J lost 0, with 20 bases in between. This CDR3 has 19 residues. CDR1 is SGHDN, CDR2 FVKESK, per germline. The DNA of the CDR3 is TGTGCCAGCAGCCAAGATGAGGGTTCGTCGGGACGTATGAACACTGAAGCTTTCTTT. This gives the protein CASSQDEGSSGRMNTEAFF.

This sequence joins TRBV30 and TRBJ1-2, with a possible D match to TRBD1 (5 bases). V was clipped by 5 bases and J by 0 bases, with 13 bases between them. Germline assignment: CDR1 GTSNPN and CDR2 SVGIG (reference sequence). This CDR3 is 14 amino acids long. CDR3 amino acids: CAWFLRQSNYGYTF. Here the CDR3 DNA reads TGTGCCTGGTTTCTCCGACAGTCTAACTATGGCTACACCTTC. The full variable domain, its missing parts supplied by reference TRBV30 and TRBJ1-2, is SQTIHQWPATLVQPVGSPLSLECTVEGTSNPNLYWYRQAAGRGLQLLFYSVGIGQISSEVPQNLSASRPQDRQFILSSKKLLLSDSGFYLCAWFLRQSNYGYTFGSGTRLTVV.

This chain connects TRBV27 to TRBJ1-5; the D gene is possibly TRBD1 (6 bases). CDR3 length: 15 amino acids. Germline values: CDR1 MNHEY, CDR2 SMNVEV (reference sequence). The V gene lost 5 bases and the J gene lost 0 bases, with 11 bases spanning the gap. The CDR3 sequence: CASSTGRNSNQPQHF. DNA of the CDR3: TGTGCCAGCAGTACAGGGAGGAATAGCAATCAGCCCCAGCATTTT.

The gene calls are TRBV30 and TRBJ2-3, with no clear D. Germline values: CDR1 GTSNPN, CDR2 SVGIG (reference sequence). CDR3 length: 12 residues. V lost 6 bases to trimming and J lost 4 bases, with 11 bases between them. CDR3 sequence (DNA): TGTGCCTGCGGAAAGGGCCCAGATACGCAGTATTTT. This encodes CACGKGPDTQYF.

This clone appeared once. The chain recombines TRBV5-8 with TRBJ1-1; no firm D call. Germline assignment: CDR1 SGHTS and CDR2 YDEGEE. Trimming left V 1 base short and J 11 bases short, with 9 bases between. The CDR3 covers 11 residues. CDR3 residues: CASSLRTGAFF. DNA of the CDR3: TGTGCCAGCAGCTTGAGAACCGGGGCTTTCTTT.

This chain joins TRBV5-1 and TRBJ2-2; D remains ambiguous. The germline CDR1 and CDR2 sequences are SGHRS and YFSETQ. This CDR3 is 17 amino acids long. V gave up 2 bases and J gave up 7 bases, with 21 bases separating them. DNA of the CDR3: TGCGCCAGCAGCTTCTACCAGGCGGCCAGCAGAGGCGGGGAGCTGTTTTTT. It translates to CASSFYQAASRGGELFF.

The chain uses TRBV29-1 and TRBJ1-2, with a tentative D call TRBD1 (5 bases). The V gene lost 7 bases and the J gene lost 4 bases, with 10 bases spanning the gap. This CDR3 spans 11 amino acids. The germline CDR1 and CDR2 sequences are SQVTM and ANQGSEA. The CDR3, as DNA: TGCAGCGGGGGGGAAGTCTATGGCTACACCTTC. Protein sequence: CSGGEVYGYTF.

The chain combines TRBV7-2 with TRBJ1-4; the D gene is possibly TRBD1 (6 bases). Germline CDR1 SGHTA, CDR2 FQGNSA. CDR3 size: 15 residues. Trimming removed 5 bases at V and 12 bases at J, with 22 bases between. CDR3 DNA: TGTGCCAGCAGCACCCGTCCCGGGACATTTTCGCAACTGTTTTTT. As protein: CASSTRPGTFSQLFF.